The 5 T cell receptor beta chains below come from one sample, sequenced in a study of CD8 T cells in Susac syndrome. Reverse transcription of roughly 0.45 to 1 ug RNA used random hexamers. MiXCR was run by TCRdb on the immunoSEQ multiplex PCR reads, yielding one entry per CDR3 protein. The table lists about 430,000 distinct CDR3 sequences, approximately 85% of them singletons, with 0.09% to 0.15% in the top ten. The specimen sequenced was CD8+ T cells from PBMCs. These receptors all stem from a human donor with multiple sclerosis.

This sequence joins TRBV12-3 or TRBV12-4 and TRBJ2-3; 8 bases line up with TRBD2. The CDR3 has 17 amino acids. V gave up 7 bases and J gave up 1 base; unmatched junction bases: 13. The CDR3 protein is CASTLAVGREGTDTQYF. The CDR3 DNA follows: TGTGCCAGCACACTTGCGGTCGGGAGGGAGGGCACAGATACGCAGTATTTT.

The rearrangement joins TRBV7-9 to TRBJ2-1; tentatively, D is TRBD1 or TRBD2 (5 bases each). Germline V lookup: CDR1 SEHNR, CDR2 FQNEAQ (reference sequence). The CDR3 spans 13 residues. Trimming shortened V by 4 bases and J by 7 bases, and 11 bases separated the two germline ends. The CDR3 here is CASSSWDVNEQFF. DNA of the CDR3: TGTGCCAGCAGCTCCTGGGACGTGAATGAGCAGTTCTTC.

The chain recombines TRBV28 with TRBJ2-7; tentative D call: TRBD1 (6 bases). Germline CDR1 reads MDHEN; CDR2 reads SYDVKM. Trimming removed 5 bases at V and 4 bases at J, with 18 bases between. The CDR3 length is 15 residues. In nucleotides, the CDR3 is TGTGCCAGCAGTCACACCGGGACACTGGCTTACGAGCAGTACTTC. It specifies CASSHTGTLAYEQYF.

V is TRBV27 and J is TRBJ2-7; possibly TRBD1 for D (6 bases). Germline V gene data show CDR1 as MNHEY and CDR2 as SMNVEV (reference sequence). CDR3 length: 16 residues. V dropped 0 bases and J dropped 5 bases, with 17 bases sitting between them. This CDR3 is CASSLSSGAPSDEQYF. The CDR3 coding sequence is TGTGCCAGCAGTTTATCGTCAGGGGCCCCCTCGGACGAGCAGTACTTC.

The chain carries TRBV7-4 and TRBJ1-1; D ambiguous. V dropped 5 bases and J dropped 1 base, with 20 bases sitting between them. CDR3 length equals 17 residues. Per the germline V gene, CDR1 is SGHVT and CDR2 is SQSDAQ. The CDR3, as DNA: TGTGCCAGCAGCCCCTCGGGTGGTACGGCCGAGAACACTGAAGCTTTCTTT. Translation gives CASSPSGGTAENTEAFF.